This section outlines one TCR beta chain sequence together with its context. This record belongs to a study of control samples from healthy donors and cancer patients. The assay was immunoSEQ multiplex PCR, and TCRdb's table has in-frame clones only and misses some. The sample consists of 60,000 to 70,000 clones, approximately 88% of them appearing once. This clonotype was sampled from a woman aged 45-65 years with lung cancer. The sequenced material came from PBMCs.

CDR3 loop: CASSYAGQGGSQPQHF. The DNA of the CDR3 is TGTGCCAGCAGTTACGCGGGACAGGGAGGGAGTCAGCCCCAGCATTTT. This chain links TRBV6-6 with TRBJ1-5, with 9 bases fitting TRBD1. Unmatched junction bases numbered 8, after V lost 2 bases and J lost 6 bases. The CDR3 runs 16 residues. Per the germline V gene, CDR1 is MNHNY and CDR2 is SVGAGI (reference sequence).